These T cell receptor beta chains were read from a single sample in a study of blood T cell repertoires in COVID-19. The table came from immunoSEQ multiplex PCR; TCRdb's copy has only in-frame clones and leaves some out. The sample contains under 300,000 clones, approximately 86% of which appear only once. Sequencing was done on a sample of PBMCs or T cells enriched from blood (not recorded which). These receptors were obtained from a woman aged 25 to 39 with acute COVID-19. Each CDR3 is given with its conserved first and last residue. Each record gives: V gene, D gene, CDR3 protein. D genes are given only for firm matches.

V gene: TRBV21-1
D gene: NA
CDR3 protein: CASSKRDRALMAKTEAFF

V gene: TRBV5-1
D gene: NA
CDR3 protein: CASSFSRGRGEKLFF

V gene: TRBV9
D gene: TRBD1
CDR3 protein: CASSPVTTGVAETQYF

V gene: TRBV11-2
D gene: NA
CDR3 protein: CASSLGEGSGVPYEQYF

V gene: TRBV9
D gene: NA
CDR3 protein: CASSVGETSLGQYF

V gene: TRBV28
D gene: NA
CDR3 protein: CASSLTGDNYGYTF

V gene: TRBV7-3
D gene: TRBD1
CDR3 protein: CASSSPIRDRIYNEQFF

V gene: TRBV6-2/TRBV6-3
D gene: TRBD1
CDR3 protein: CASSYLPGQHTGELFF

V gene: TRBV5-6
D gene: TRBD1
CDR3 protein: CASSAGTGRRANYGYTF

V gene: TRBV4-3
D gene: NA
CDR3 protein: CASSQGPISVDTQYF

V gene: TRBV2
D gene: NA
CDR3 protein: CASSVIGTHYGYTF

V gene: TRBV5-5
D gene: TRBD2
CDR3 protein: CASSLVLAGRGGELFF

V gene: TRBV4-2
D gene: TRBD1
CDR3 protein: CASSQDLGQGSRNTIYF

V gene: TRBV2
D gene: TRBD1
CDR3 protein: CASISDRANTEAFF

V gene: TRBV9
D gene: NA
CDR3 protein: CASRGSSYNSPLHF

V gene: TRBV18
D gene: NA
CDR3 protein: CASSSGQGTEAFF

V gene: TRBV6-5
D gene: NA
CDR3 protein: CASSYSQGTDTQYF

V gene: TRBV3-1/TRBV3-2
D gene: NA
CDR3 protein: CASSQVRDSSYGYTF

V gene: TRBV9
D gene: TRBD2
CDR3 protein: CASSTRLAGDGAGELFF

V gene: TRBV7-3
D gene: NA
CDR3 protein: CASSLNLGADTQYF

V gene: TRBV4-3
D gene: TRBD1
CDR3 protein: CASSQDIAGTGGYEQYF

V gene: TRBV7-9
D gene: NA
CDR3 protein: CASSLRGHPRNTIYF

V gene: TRBV2
D gene: TRBD2
CDR3 protein: CASSARSSGSELFF

V gene: TRBV7-9
D gene: NA
CDR3 protein: CASSLGQFEMDGYTF

V gene: TRBV29-1
D gene: NA
CDR3 protein: CSVGSRSVGGIRNIQYF

V gene: TRBV5-8
D gene: NA
CDR3 protein: CASSWYGSEAFF